Listed below are T cell receptor beta chains from one sample, sequenced in a study of blood T cell repertoires in COVID-19. Profiling relied on immunoSEQ multiplex PCR, and the TCRdb table lists in-frame clones only, not all of them. This sample carries roughly 86,000 clones, 80% of them seen once, and the ten largest clones take approximately 8.2%. The sequencing sample was made of peripheral blood. These receptors were collected from a man between 45 and 60 years old who had recovered from COVID-19. CDR3s include the opening cysteine and the closing phenylalanine or tryptophan. Each record gives: D gene, J gene, CDR3 length, V gene, clone size, CDR3 protein, CDR3 DNA. A D gene is named only where the DNA matches it firmly. Size is omitted from some rows. Given values are once, few, many or a class for expanded clones.

>TRBD1|TRBJ2-7|13|TRBV5-5|many
CASSIQGIYEQYF
TGTGCCAGCAGCATACAGGGGATCTACGAGCAGTACTTC
>.|TRBJ1-2|12|TRBV6-5|.
CASSYDRSGYTF
TGTGCCAGCAGTTACGACCGGAGTGGCTACACCTTC
>TRBD1|TRBJ1-5|18|TRBV27|.
CASSVTGGGKNSNQPQHF
TGTGCCAGCAGTGTTACAGGGGGCGGGAAAAATAGCAATCAGCCCCAGCATTTT
>TRBD2|TRBJ2-5|17|TRBV7-2|.
CASSLARLAGGWETQYF
TGTGCCAGCAGCTTAGCGAGGCTAGCGGGAGGGTGGGAGACCCAGTACTTC
>TRBD1|TRBJ1-3|14|TRBV5-1|.
CASNPGQAGDTIYF
TGCGCCAGCAACCCGGGACAGGCAGGGGACACCATATATTTT
>TRBD1|TRBJ2-7|15|TRBV7-2|.
CASRGPGQGTYEQYF
TGTGCCAGCAGAGGGCCGGGACAGGGAACCTACGAGCAGTACTTC
>TRBD1|TRBJ1-1|16|TRBV7-8|few
CASSRTGGIGGTEAFF
TGTGCCAGCAGCCGTACAGGGGGCATTGGGGGGACTGAAGCTTTCTTT
>.|TRBJ2-1|14|TRBV7-2|.
CASSPDYVFNEQFF
TGTGCCAGCAGCCCAGACTACGTTTTCAATGAGCAGTTCTTC
>TRBD1|TRBJ2-7|15|TRBV27|.
CASSLSGQGTYEQYF
TGTGCCAGCAGTTTATCGGGACAGGGGACCTACGAGCAGTACTTC
>TRBD1|TRBJ1-3|16|TRBV18|once
CASSPRDRNSGNTIYF
TGTGCCAGCTCACCCCGGGACAGGAACTCTGGAAACACCATATATTTT
>.|TRBJ2-4|14|TRBV7-2|.
CASSLLSPGNIQYF
TGTGCCAGCAGCCTATTGTCTCCGGGAAACATTCAGTACTTC
>.|TRBJ1-1|13|TRBV27|.
CASRDAGRLITFF
TGTGCCAGCAGAGATGCGGGACGCCTAATAACTTTCTTT
>TRBD2|TRBJ2-1|16|TRBV6-6|once
CASSYPRGGQGNEQFF
TGTGCCAGCAGCTATCCCCGGGGGGGCCAGGGTAATGAGCAGTTCTTC
>TRBD1|TRBJ1-5|14|TRBV27|.
CASRAGQGSQPQHF
TGTGCCAGCAGGGCTGGACAGGGCAGCCAGCCCCAGCATTTT
>.|TRBJ1-4|17|TRBV30|.
CAWSVAPWAGTNEKLFF
TGTGCCTGGAGTGTAGCCCCTTGGGCGGGGACTAATGAAAAACTGTTTTTT
>.|TRBJ1-1|14|TRBV30|.
CAWSMGGEGTEAFF
TGTGCCTGGAGTATGGGGGGAGAGGGTACTGAAGCTTTCTTT
>TRBD1|TRBJ2-3|15|TRBV4-3|.
CASSQGTGVTDTQYF
TGCGCCAGCAGCCAAGGGACAGGGGTAACAGATACGCAGTATTTT
>TRBD2|TRBJ2-3|17|TRBV9|.
CASRDSGSGSSTDTQYF
TGTGCCAGCAGGGATAGCGGGAGCGGCTCTAGCACAGATACGCAGTATTTT
>.|TRBJ1-4|12|TRBV25-1|.
CASSGLAEKLFF
TGTGCCAGCAGTGGACTGGCTGAAAAACTGTTTTTT
>TRBD1|TRBJ2-3|14|TRBV5-4|.
CASSHRGGTDTQYF
TGTGCCAGCAGCCACAGGGGGGGCACAGATACGCAGTATTTT
>TRBD1|TRBJ1-1|17|TRBV24-1|.
CAPTQSGTGGMNTEAFF
TGTGCCCCAACTCAATCTGGGACAGGGGGCATGAACACTGAAGCTTTCTTT
>TRBD1|TRBJ2-1|11|TRBV29-1|.
CSVDRVEEQFF
TGCAGCGTCGACAGGGTCGAGGAGCAGTTCTTC
>.|TRBJ1-3|13|TRBV7-9|few
CASSKSSGNTIYF
TGTGCCAGCAGCAAGAGCTCTGGAAACACCATATATTTT
>.|TRBJ1-5|14|TRBV18|.
CASSPGPSNQPQHF
TGTGCCAGCTCACCCGGTCCTAGCAATCAGCCCCAGCATTTT
>.|TRBJ1-5|18|TRBV4-3|.
CASSQDRAIGGRNQPQHF
TGCGCCAGCAGCCAAGACAGAGCTATCGGGGGACGAAATCAGCCCCAGCATTTT
>TRBD1|TRBJ1-1|14|TRBV5-5|.
CASRQTGQNTEAFF
TGTGCCAGCAGGCAGACAGGGCAGAACACTGAAGCTTTCTTT
>.|TRBJ1-3|14|TRBV9|.
CASSGGNSGNTIYF
TGTGCCAGCAGCGGCGGGAACTCTGGAAACACCATATATTTT
>TRBD1|TRBJ1-5|15|TRBV7-9|.
CASSLDGQGIQPQHF
TGTGCCAGCAGCTTGGATGGACAGGGGATTCAGCCCCAGCATTTT
>TRBD2|TRBJ2-7|15|TRBV7-8|once
CASSLGLAAFYEQYF
TGTGCCAGCAGCTTAGGACTAGCGGCCTTCTACGAGCAGTACTTC
>TRBD2|TRBJ2-3|17|TRBV9|.
CASSVGMTSGSTDTQYF
TGTGCCAGCAGCGTAGGAATGACTAGCGGGAGCACAGATACGCAGTATTTT
>.|TRBJ1-2|16|TRBV5-1|.
CASSSIPTGINYGYTF
TGCGCCAGCAGCTCAATACCCACAGGGATCAACTATGGCTACACCTTC